The 7 T cell receptor beta chains below all came from one sample that was sequenced in a study of T cell responses to AZD1222 COVID-19 vaccine. The method was immunoSEQ multiplex PCR; TCRdb's version includes in-frame clones alone and lacks a portion of them. This table holds tens of thousands of clones, over 65% found once. The source was peripheral blood, collected 28 days after the second AZD1222 dose. The receptor set was obtained from an adult who received the AZD1222 COVID-19 vaccine.

This clone was picked up a small number of times. This rearrangement joins TRBV15 to TRBJ1-1; D not resolved. Germline CDR1 is LNHNV and CDR2 is YYDKDF (reference sequence). V lost 6 bases and J 0 bases, leaving 23 bases between the germline ends. This CDR3 comprises 18 residues. CDR3 nucleotide sequence: TGTGCCACCAGGCGGAAAATTCCGGGCCGAACCATGAACACTGAAGCTTTCTTT. Translation: CATRRKIPGRTMNTEAFF. The entire variable domain, with the rest obtained from reference TRBV15 and TRBJ1-1, is as follows: DAMVIQNPRYQVTQFGKPVTLSCSQTLNHNVMYWYQQKSSQAPKLLFHYYDKDFNNEADTPDNFQSRRPNTSFCFLDIRSPGLGDTAMYLCATRRKIPGRTMNTEAFFGQGTRLTVV.

The chain joins TRBV30 to TRBJ2-5; D might be TRBD2 (5 bases). This CDR3 has 13 amino acids. CDR1 and CDR2 from the germline V gene are GTSNPN and SVGIG (reference sequence). Between the trimmed V and J ends, which lost 2 bases and 5 bases, there was a span of 12 bases. DNA of the CDR3: TGTGCCTGGAGTATGAGGGAGCGGGAGACCCAGTACTTC. Amino acid sequence: CAWSMRERETQYF.

The J gene is TRBJ1-4, the V gene TRBV24-1; tentatively, D is TRBD1 (6 bases). The V end lost 3 bases, the J end lost 10 bases, and 8 bases lay between the germline ends. The germline V gene has CDR1 KGHDR and CDR2 SFDVKD. The CDR3 is made up of 12 amino acids. The CDR3 DNA reads as TGTGCCACCAGTGATGGAGGGGGAAAACTGTTTTTT. It is translated as CATSDGGGKLFF.

The gene calls are TRBV5-6 and TRBJ1-1, with D unclear. From germline, CDR1 is SGHDT and CDR2 YYEEEE. V was cut by 2 bases and J by 4 bases, with 15 bases left in between. The CDR3 consists of 15 residues. The CDR3, as DNA: TGTGCCAGCAGCTTCCCGACGGGTCGGAGCACTGAAGCTTTCTTT. This translates into CASSFPTGRSTEAFF.

DNA of the CDR3: TGTGCCAGTAGTACGCACACCGGAGGATCAGGTGAAGCTTTCTTT. Amino acid sequence: CASSTHTGGSGEAFF. The V call is TRBV19, the J call TRBJ1-1; D gene ambiguous. The germline V and J ends were trimmed by 4 bases and 7 bases, with 19 bases remaining between them. The CDR3 length is 15 residues. In germline, CDR1 is LNHDA, CDR2 SQIVND (reference sequence).

The DNA for the CDR3 is TGTGCCAGCAGCGCACCCCCCCGGACACACACCGGGGAGCTGTTTTTT. Translated: CASSAPPRTHTGELFF. This chain uses TRBV7-9 with TRBJ2-2; a weak D match, TRBD1 (5 bases). The germline V and J ends were trimmed by 5 bases and 3 bases, with 16 bases remaining between them. The CDR3 length is 16 residues. CDR1 is SEHNR, CDR2 FQNEAQ, per germline (reference sequence).

The rearrangement joins TRBV19 to TRBJ2-7; 7 bases line up with TRBD2. This CDR3 is built from 15 residues. Germline V gene lookup returns CDR1 LNHDA and CDR2 SQIVND (reference sequence). The V segment lost 4 bases and the J segment 7 bases; nucleotides outside the gene matches: 13. The CDR3 region has the DNA TGTGCCAGTAGTAAAAGCGGGATTGGGTGGAGGGAGCAGTACTTC. Its translation: CASSKSGIGWREQYF. The full variable domain, rest sourced from reference TRBV19 and TRBJ2-7, is DGGITQSPKYLFRKEGQNVTLSCEQNLNHDAMYWYRQDPGQGLRLIYYSQIVNDFQKGDIAEGYSVSREKKESFPLTVTSAQKNPTAFYLCASSKSGIGWREQYFGPGTRLTVT.